This T cell receptor (beta chain) was profiled in a study of vaccination effects on CD4 cells after COVID-19. Study-level results: Marked contraction was observed in infection-induced and vaccine-induced clones late after vaccination.

Viral peptide pool expansion of antigen-specific CD4+ T cells preceded sequencing in the ViraFEST assay. CD4+ T cells were isolated after approximately 10 days of culture. The culture medium for over 1.5 million PBMC per well included 10 IU/ml IL-2 and about 9.1 ug/ml peptides. Days 3 and 7 were when half the medium was replaced with IL-2 medium. About this clone: Its target is not known.

Germline values: CDR1 SGHDT, CDR2 YYEEEE. V lost 4 bases, J lost 9 bases, and 8 bases lay in between. This CDR3 region has 12 residues. TCRdb's table, derived via immunoSEQ multiplex PCR, lists solely in-frame clones and lacks some. The table has over 20,000 clones, approximately 70% seen once; the top ten hold roughly 12%. The clonotype was recovered from a human donor who received a COVID-19 vaccine. Here the sequenced sample was CD4+ T cells from PBMCs cultured with HCoV-229E spike peptides, taken before COVID-19 vaccination. This chain links TRBV5-6 with TRBJ1-6; D is undetermined. The CDR3 region has the DNA TGTGCCAGCAGCCGACCGGGTTCACCCCTCCACTTT. Its translation is CASSRPGSPLHF.